The next 9 T cell receptor beta chains were all read from a single sample in a study of identical twins (dated by TCRdb to about 2016). Libraries were made using 5' RACE. The sequencing machine was an Illumina HiSeq 2000. TCRdb handled the public reads itself, with Q25 trimming in fastp and clone calling in MiXCR, and kept productive beta chains. Rows merge per CDR3 protein into single entries with the most common DNA and genes. Counted in this sample were nearly 900,000 distinct CDR3 sequences; 9% to 15% of them appeared once. The ten largest clones represent 1.5% to 2% of the sample. A further study also used this sample, focusing on yellow fever vaccine responses in identical twins.

Sequencing was done on a sample of PBMCs. Receptors were obtained from a woman under 30 in good health.

This clonotype was counted a few times. The V call is TRBV5-1, the J call TRBJ1-2, with D unresolved. Germline values: CDR1 SGHRS, CDR2 YFSETQ. The CDR3 covers 14 residues. V lost 3 bases to trimming and J lost 3 bases, with 12 bases between them. CDR3 amino acids: CASSSPPVDYGYTF. CDR3 bases: TGCGCCAGCAGCTCCCCGCCGGTCGACTATGGCTACACCTTC.

The chain combines TRBV28 with TRBJ2-7, with no clear D. This CDR3 contains 13 residues. Germline CDR1 reads MDHEN; CDR2 reads SYDVKM. The ends were cut back, 5 bases at V and 3 bases at J, with 11 bases in the middle. The CDR3 loop reads CASSPHQYYEQYV. CDR3 bases: TGTGCCAGCAGTCCCCATCAGTACTACGAGCAGTACGTC.

This clonotype has a handful of counts. The V and J genes are TRBV19 and TRBJ1-3; D uncertain. This CDR3 comprises 14 residues. The V gene lost 5 bases and the J gene lost 0 bases, with 8 bases spanning the gap. Germline V gene lookup returns CDR1 LNHDA and CDR2 SQIVND (reference sequence). The CDR3 reads CASSQQISGNTIYF. Here the CDR3 DNA reads TGTGCCAGTAGTCAACAGATCTCTGGAAACACCATATATTTT. Full variable domain (outside the CDR3, taken from reference TRBV19 and TRBJ1-3): DGGITQSPKYLFRKEGQNVTLSCEQNLNHDAMYWYRQDPGQGLRLIYYSQIVNDFQKGDIAEGYSVSREKKESFPLTVTSAQKNPTAFYLCASSQQISGNTIYFGEGSWLTVV.

In this sample, this clonotype turned up a few times. The V gene is TRBV4-2, the J gene TRBJ2-1; 10 bases agree with TRBD2. V lost 0 bases and J lost 2; bases outside the gene matches: 7. In germline, CDR1 is LGHNA, CDR2 YNFKEQ. The CDR3 runs 18 residues. DNA for the CDR3: TGTGCCAGCAGCCAAGATCGAGCGGGAGGGCCCACCTACAATGAGCAGTTCTTC. Translation gives CASSQDRAGGPTYNEQFF.

This clonotype was seen a handful of times. The chain recombines TRBV29-1 with TRBJ2-5; 9 nucleotides align to TRBD1. The germline gives CDR1 SQVTM, CDR2 ANQGSEA. J was trimmed by 5 bases and V by 7 bases; bases with no gene match: 8. This CDR3 has 13 residues. CDR3 sequence: CSATGQGGETQYF. CDR3 DNA sequence: TGCAGCGCTACGGGACAGGGTGGGGAGACCCAGTACTTC. The full variable domain, in which reference TRBV29-1 and TRBJ2-5 provide the parts outside the CDR3, is SAVISQKPSRDICQRGTSLTIQCQVDSQVTMMFWYRQQPGQSLTLIATANQGSEATYESGFVIDKFPISRPNLTFSTLTVSNMSPEDSSIYLCSATGQGGETQYFGPGTRLLVL.

V gene TRBV12-3 or TRBV12-4 combines with J gene TRBJ1-2, with D possibly being TRBD1 (5 bases). This CDR3 has 15 residues. V was clipped by 4 bases and J by 0 bases, with 12 bases between them. CDR3 DNA sequence: TGTGCCAGCAGTTCACCGGGACGGACTAACTATGGCTACACCTTC. It yields the protein CASSSPGRTNYGYTF.

This sequence joins TRBV12-3 or TRBV12-4 and TRBJ2-2, with D perhaps matching TRBD2 (7 bases). Trimming pared 5 bases from V and 3 bases from J, leaving 19 bases between. The CDR3 extends over 17 amino acids. The CDR3 loop reads CASSIEGGLGDTGELFF. The CDR3 bases are TGTGCCAGCAGTATAGAGGGGGGGCTGGGCGACACCGGGGAGCTGTTTTTT.

This clonotype appeared a single time. The chain links TRBV7-6 to TRBJ2-1; 8 positions agree with TRBD2. Germline-derived CDR1 and CDR2 are SGHVS and FNYEAQ. The CDR3 consists of 16 residues. Trimming removed 6 bases from V and 0 bases from J; junction bases left unmatched: 7. CDR3 bases: TGTGCCAGCAGTTTTAAGCGGGGGAGCTCCTACAATGAGCAGTTCTTC. Amino acids: CASSFKRGSSYNEQFF.

This clonotype has a handful of counts. The chain couples TRBV11-2 to TRBJ2-2, with 9 bases identical to TRBD2. Per germline, CDR1 SGHAT and CDR2 FQNNGV. The V gene end was trimmed by 5 bases and the J gene end by 5 bases; junction bases not matched to a gene: 9. The CDR3 has 16 amino acids. The CDR3 DNA sequence: TGTGCCAGCAGCCTTCTTAGCGGGAGAGGAACCGGGGAGCTGTTTTTT. Amino acid sequence: CASSLLSGRGTGELFF.